Reported below is one T cell receptor (beta chain). Original processing methods: Amplification of reference gene primers provided the estimated nucleated cell counts. This table comes from immunoSEQ multiplex PCR, and its TCRdb copy is limited to in-frame clones, with some not included. D and trimming come from the DNA, and the V and J calls and clone size come from that table. The repertoire includes over 100,000 clones, roughly 80% of them detected once, and approximately 9.9% sits in the top ten. These data are taken from a study of blood T cell repertoires in COVID-19. The trim removed 5 bases at V and 6 bases at J, leaving 6 bases unmatched. This CDR3 has 13 amino acids. The germline gives CDR1 KGHSH, CDR2 LQKENI.

This receptor was obtained from a man between 60 and 75 years old with active or convalescent COVID-19. V and J are TRBV18 and TRBJ2-7; 8 bases fit TRBD1. The material sequenced was peripheral blood. The CDR3 bases are TGTGCCAGCTCAGAACAGGGGGGTGGCGAGCAGTACTTC. Amino acids: CASSEQGGGEQYF.